This T cell receptor (beta chain) is from a study of blood T cell repertoires in COVID-19. Overall study: The study drew acute and convalescent COVID-19 samples from the United States, Italy and Spain. PBMCs, B-cell-depleted T cells, or T cells were the source of the cDNA or gDNA that made up the material.

Per the original data handling: Using reference gene primer amplification, nucleated cell counts were estimated. Clones were read by immunoSEQ multiplex PCR, and TCRdb kept only the in-frame ones, dropping some. The V and J calls and the clone size are those of that table, but D and trimming were determined from the DNA. The table lists 100,000 to 120,000 clones, 85% of them singletons, with about 13% in the top ten. V shed 0 bases and J shed 6 bases, with 9 bases lying between them. Germline V lookup: CDR1 LGHNA, CDR2 YSLEER. The CDR3 runs to 14 residues. The sample was peripheral blood. This chain connects TRBV4-3 to TRBJ2-1, with D tentatively TRBD2 (6 bases). The receptor comes from a human donor in a cohort sampled during active COVID-19. CDR3 coding DNA: TGCGCCAGCAGCCAAGATTGGACTATCAATGAGCAGTTCTTC. Translated, it gives CASSQDWTINEQFF.